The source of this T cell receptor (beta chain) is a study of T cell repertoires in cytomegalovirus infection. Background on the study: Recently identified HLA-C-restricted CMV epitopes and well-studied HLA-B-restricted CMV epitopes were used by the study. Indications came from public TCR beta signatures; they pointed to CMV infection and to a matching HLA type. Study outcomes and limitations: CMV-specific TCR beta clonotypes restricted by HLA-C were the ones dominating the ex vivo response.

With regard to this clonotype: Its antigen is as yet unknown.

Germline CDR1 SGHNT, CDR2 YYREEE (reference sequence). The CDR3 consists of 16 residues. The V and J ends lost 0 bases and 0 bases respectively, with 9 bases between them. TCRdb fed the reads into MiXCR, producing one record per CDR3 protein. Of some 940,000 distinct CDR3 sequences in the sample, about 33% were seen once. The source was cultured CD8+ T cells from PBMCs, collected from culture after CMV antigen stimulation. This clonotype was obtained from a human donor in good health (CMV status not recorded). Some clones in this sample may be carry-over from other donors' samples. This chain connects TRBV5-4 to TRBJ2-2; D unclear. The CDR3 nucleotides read TGTGCCAGCAGCTTGGAACCACAGTCGAACACCGGGGAGCTGTTTTTT. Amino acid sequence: CASSLEPQSNTGELFF.